A selection of T cell receptor beta chains follows, all from one sample in a study of tumor-infiltrating lymphocytes in localized non-small cell lung cancer. Produced via immunoSEQ multiplex PCR; TCRdb's table is partial and in-frame only. The sample holds thousands of clones, around 77% seen once. Sequencing used lung tumor tissue. Receptors were obtained from a human donor with non-small cell lung cancer. Each CDR3 is given with its conserved first and last residue. Fields, in order: D gene, V gene, J gene, clone size, CDR3 protein, CDR3 DNA. D genes are given only for firm matches. Not all rows give a size; the values are once, few, many and, for expanded clones, a class.

.	TRBV7-9	TRBJ1-1	.	CASSLVLTGEAFF	TGTGCCAGCAGCTTAGTTCTGACAGGCGAAGCTTTCTTT
TRBD2	TRBV2	TRBJ2-2	.	CASSESGRRGGELFF	TGTGCCAGCAGTGAGAGCGGGAGAAGGGGCGGGGAGCTGTTTTTT
TRBD1	TRBV30	TRBJ2-1	few	CAYDPTGAMVAGEQFF	TGTGCCTACGATCCCACAGGGGCCATGGTTGCGGGTGAGCAGTTCTTC
TRBD1	TRBV5-3	TRBJ1-2	.	CARSLKGAGYTF	TGTGCCAGAAGCTTGAAGGGGGCTGGCTACACCTTC
TRBD1	TRBV7-6	TRBJ1-2	.	CASSPTGNYGYTF	TGTGCCAGCAGCCCGACAGGGAACTATGGCTACACCTTC
.	TRBV7-9	TRBJ2-3	.	CASSLWGGDSTDTQYF	TGTGCCAGCAGCCTTTGGGGCGGTGATAGCACAGATACGCAGTATTTT
.	TRBV19	TRBJ1-1	.	CASSTDWNTEAFF	TGTGCCAGTAGTACTGATTGGAACACTGAAGCTTTCTTT
TRBD2	TRBV4-2	TRBJ2-1	.	CASSQEPSGVYNEQFF	TGTGCCAGCAGCCAAGAACCGAGCGGGGTTTACAATGAGCAGTTCTTC
TRBD2	TRBV6-6	TRBJ2-5	.	CASSYSRRQRGTQYF	TGTGCCAGCAGTTACTCGAGAAGGCAGCGGGGGACCCAGTACTTC
.	TRBV29-1	TRBJ2-1	.	CSVEVREHNEQFF	TGCAGCGTTGAAGTCAGGGAGCACAATGAGCAGTTCTTC
.	TRBV6-1	TRBJ1-2	.	CASSGARGYVDGYTF	TGTGCCAGCAGCGGGGCTCGGGGGTACGTAGATGGCTACACCTTC
.	TRBV7-9	TRBJ2-7	.	CASSLTLGRSSYEQYF	TGTGCCAGCAGCTTAACCCTCGGACGGAGCTCCTACGAACAGTACTTC
.	TRBV21-1	TRBJ1-2	.	CASSNVGGGNHKLNYGYTF	.
.	TRBV5-1	TRBJ1-1	.	CASSLDNSYYTEAFF	TGCGCCAGCAGCTTGGATAACAGCTATTACACTGAAGCTTTCTTT
.	TRBV10-2	TRBJ2-7	.	CASSEYPGHPPHSYEQYF	TGCGCCAGCAGTGAGTACCCGGGACATCCCCCGCACTCCTACGAGCAGTACTTC
TRBD1	TRBV15	TRBJ2-1	.	CATSAGGDEQFF	TGTGCCACCAGCGCAGGGGGAGATGAGCAGTTCTTC
TRBD1	TRBV5-6	TRBJ2-1	.	CASNLQGQGSNEQFF	TGTGCCAGCAACTTGCAGGGACAGGGGTCGAATGAGCAGTTCTTC
.	TRBV27	TRBJ1-2	once	CASSPPDRTGGYTF	TGTGCCAGCAGTCCTCCAGACAGAACGGGCGGCTACACCTTC
.	TRBV14	TRBJ1-1	.	CASSQGTMNTEAFF	TGTGCCAGCAGCCAAGGTACCATGAACACTGAAGCTTTCTTT
.	TRBV27	TRBJ2-5	.	CASGRRGSIGETQYF	TGTGCCAGCGGCCGCCGGGGCTCGATTGGGGAGACCCAGTACTTC
.	TRBV7-9	TRBJ1-4	.	CASSLGLTNEKLFF	TGTGCCAGCAGCTTAGGGTTAACTAATGAAAAACTGTTTTTT
.	TRBV10-3	TRBJ1-1	.	CAISDSNTEAFF	TGTGCCATCAGTGATTCGAACACTGAAGCTTTCTTT
TRBD1	TRBV19	TRBJ1-5	.	CASSRPSPSGGQPQHF	TGTGCCAGTAGTAGGCCGTCCCCATCAGGGGGCCAGCCCCAGCATTTT
.	TRBV2	TRBJ1-6	.	CASSQGSYNSPLHF	TGTGCCAGCAGCCAGGGTTCCTATAATTCACCCCTCCACTTT
TRBD2	TRBV5-6	TRBJ2-3	.	CASSLAERVGGTDTQYF	TGTGCCAGCAGCTTGGCCGAGCGGGTGGGGGGGACAGATACGCAGTATTTT
.	TRBV11-2	TRBJ1-6	few	CASSLDRGLGLPLHF	TGTGCCAGCAGCTTAGATAGGGGTTTGGGGCTACCCCTCCACTTT
.	TRBV5-5	TRBJ1-2	.	CASSFSEYGYTF	TGTGCCAGCAGCTTTTCAGAGTATGGCTACACCTTC
.	TRBV9	TRBJ1-2	.	CASSPDRNYGYTF	TGTGCCAGCAGCCCAGACCGGAACTATGGCTACACCTTC
.	TRBV11-3	TRBJ2-1	.	CASSPDRVGEQFF	TGTGCCAGCAGCCCCGATAGGGTCGGTGAGCAGTTCTTC
.	TRBV7-9	TRBJ1-6	.	CASSPSDERNSPLHF	TGTGCCAGCAGCCCATCGGACGAGAGAAATTCACCCCTCCACTTT
TRBD1	TRBV4-1	TRBJ2-5	.	CASSLQGARQETQYF	TGCGCCAGCAGCCTCCAGGGGGCGAGACAAGAGACCCAGTACTTC
TRBD1	TRBV29-1	TRBJ1-1	few	CSTFRGRNEAFF	TGCAGCACATTCAGGGGGCGGAATGAAGCTTTCTTT
TRBD1	TRBV18	TRBJ1-6	few	CASSPRQGDSPLHF	TGTGCCAGCTCACCGAGACAGGGTGATTCACCCCTCCACTTT
TRBD1	TRBV2	TRBJ1-3	once	CASNRQGSSGNTIYF	TGTGCCAGCAACCGACAGGGGAGCTCTGGAAACACCATATATTTT
.	TRBV28	TRBJ2-1	.	CASRAQAGYNEQFF	TGTGCCAGCAGGGCTCAGGCGGGGTACAATGAGCAGTTCTTC
.	TRBV7-9	TRBJ1-1	.	CASSPRGTYTEAFF	TGTGCCAGCAGCCCACGGGGGACCTACACTGAAGCTTTCTTT
TRBD2	TRBV29-1	TRBJ2-5	few	CSVVFFAGGEETQYF	TGCAGCGTTGTTTTCTTTGCGGGAGGGGAAGAGACCCAGTACTTC
.	TRBV11-2	TRBJ1-1	.	CASSSTGVRPEAFF	TGTGCCAGCAGCTCCACGGGGGTGCGGCCTGAAGCTTTCTTT
.	TRBV5-6	TRBJ1-1	.	CASSGDMNTEAFF	TGTGCCAGCAGCGGGGACATGAACACTGAAGCTTTCTTT
.	TRBV7-9	TRBJ1-5	.	CASSPGRGERRVGNQPQHF	TGTGCCAGCAGCCCAGGTCGGGGAGAGAGGAGGGTTGGCAATCAGCCCCAGCATTTT
.	TRBV6-5	TRBJ2-1	few	CASSPVESSYNEQFF	TGTGCCAGCAGTCCAGTAGAGAGCTCCTACAATGAGCAGTTCTTC
.	TRBV5-5	TRBJ1-4	.	CASSPVVGGDEKLFF	TGTGCCAGCAGCCCGGTCGTAGGGGGGGATGAAAAACTGTTTTTT
.	TRBV5-1	TRBJ1-2	.	CASTMTTGNYGYTF	TGCGCCAGCACAATGACAACAGGGAACTATGGCTACACCTTC
TRBD2	TRBV7-3	TRBJ2-5	.	CASSPLGAGGQETQYF	TGTGCCAGCAGCCCTCTGGGAGCGGGGGGCCAAGAGACCCAGTACTTC
.	TRBV5-1	TRBJ1-2	.	CASSWWGTGYTF	TGCGCCAGCAGCTGGTGGGGCACTGGCTACACCTTC
.	TRBV15	TRBJ2-7	.	CATSRAYREEQYF	TGTGCCACCAGCAGAGCCTACCGGGAAGAGCAGTACTTC
TRBD2	TRBV5-1	TRBJ2-7	.	CASSIAPGTSGYEQYF	TGCGCCAGCAGTATCGCTCCCGGGACTAGCGGCTACGAGCAGTACTTC
.	TRBV2	TRBJ2-5	few	CASSGTGEEGTQYF	TGTGCCAGCAGTGGCACCGGGGAGGAGGGGACCCAGTACTTC
.	TRBV2	TRBJ2-3	.	CASSGDFTDTQYF	TGTGCCAGCAGTGGGGACTTCACAGATACGCAGTATTTT
TRBD1	TRBV28	TRBJ2-7	.	CASSPIRTGRVYEQYF	TGTGCCAGCAGTCCAATTCGGACAGGGCGTGTTTACGAGCAGTACTTC
.	TRBV6-6	TRBJ1-4	few	CASSYLQHNEKLFF	TGTGCCAGCAGTTACTTACAGCATAATGAAAAACTGTTTTTT
TRBD2	TRBV27	TRBJ2-3	.	CASMLSGRPDTQYF	TGTGCCAGCATGCTTAGCGGGAGACCCGATACGCAGTATTTT
.	TRBV29-1	TRBJ2-1	.	CSVPPSYNEQFF	TGCAGCGTTCCGCCTTCCTACAATGAGCAGTTCTTC
.	TRBV18	TRBJ2-5	.	CASSQRREGTQYF	TGTGCCAGCTCACAAAGGCGGGAAGGGACCCAGTACTTC
TRBD1	TRBV14	TRBJ1-2	.	CASSPDRAGYTF	TGTGCCAGCAGCCCGGACAGGGCTGGCTACACCTTC
.	TRBV9	TRBJ2-1	few	CASSAPLASNEQFF	TGTGCCAGCAGCGCACCTCTAGCATCCAATGAGCAGTTCTTC
.	TRBV6-1	TRBJ1-1	.	CASSEPGLNTEAFF	TGTGCCAGCAGTGAACCAGGGTTGAACACTGAAGCTTTCTTT
.	TRBV6-1	TRBJ1-1	.	CASSEGGRYTEAFF	TGTGCCAGCAGTGAGGGGGGGAGATATACTGAAGCTTTCTTT
TRBD2	TRBV19	TRBJ2-5	.	CASSILQRAGGPQETQYF	TGTGCCAGTAGTATCCTCCAGAGAGCGGGAGGCCCCCAAGAGACCCAGTACTTC